A selection of T cell receptor beta chains follows, all from one sample in a study of T cells after yellow fever vaccination. TCRdb reanalysed the 5' RACE reads using MiXCR and keeps one entry per CDR3 protein. The repertoire holds a few hundred thousand distinct CDR3 sequences, with around 12% as singletons. Sequences were derived from CD4+ T cells sorted from PBMCs, sampled 15 days after the yellow fever booster vaccination. The source of these receptors is a man between 18 and 29 years old who received the YFV17D yellow fever vaccine. Each CDR3 is given with its conserved first and last residue. The D gene is left open where the match is weak. Clone size is shown for a subset of rows, as once, few, many or a class of expanded clone.

CDR3: CATSDGGRADTQYF; DNA: TGTGCCACCAGTGATGGGGGGAGAGCAGATACGCAGTATTTT; V: TRBV24-1; D: NA; J: TRBJ2-3; size: few
CDR3: CASRPADRENTEAFF; DNA: TGCGCCAGCAGGCCAGCGGACAGGGAGAACACTGAAGCTTTCTTT; V: TRBV4-3; D: TRBD1; J: TRBJ1-1; size: NA
CDR3: CASSLDWGVGTQYF; DNA: TGTGCCAGCAGTTTAGACTGGGGGGTCGGGACCCAGTACTTC; V: TRBV27; D: NA; J: TRBJ2-5; size: NA
CDR3: CASSFSTGAYGYTF; DNA: TGTGCCAGCAGCTTTTCTACAGGAGCCTATGGCTACACCTTC; V: TRBV7-8; D: NA; J: TRBJ1-2; size: few
CDR3: CASSLTGEDQPQHF; DNA: TGCGCCAGCAGCTTGACGGGGGAAGATCAGCCCCAGCATTTT; V: TRBV5-1; D: NA; J: TRBJ1-5; size: NA
CDR3: CASRDFLDGELFF; DNA: TGTGCCAGCAGGGACTTCCTGGATGGGGAGCTGTTTTTT; V: TRBV3-1; D: NA; J: TRBJ2-2; size: NA
CDR3: CASSQEGSGAPHLGGYTF; DNA: TGCGCCAGCAGCCAAGAAGGGTCGGGGGCCCCCCACTTGGGAGGCTACACCTTC; V: TRBV4-1; D: NA; J: TRBJ1-2; size: NA
CDR3: CASSDRANQPQHF; DNA: TGTGCCAGCAGCGACAGGGCCAATCAGCCCCAGCATTTT; V: TRBV5-5; D: TRBD1; J: TRBJ1-5; size: NA
CDR3: CASRPGQGARTNEKLFF; DNA: TGTGCCAGCAGACCGGGACAGGGGGCCCGAACTAATGAAAAACTGTTTTTT; V: TRBV11-2; D: TRBD1; J: TRBJ1-4; size: few
CDR3: CATGQGTGELFF; DNA: TGTGCCACCGGACAGGGCACCGGGGAGCTGTTTTTT; V: TRBV15; D: TRBD1; J: TRBJ2-2; size: few
CDR3: CASSEVTSNQPQHF; DNA: TGTGCCAGCAGTGAAGTAACTAGCAATCAGCCCCAGCATTTT; V: TRBV2; D: NA; J: TRBJ1-5; size: NA
CDR3: CASSRIGQGSTDTQYF; DNA: TGTGCCAGCAGCCGAATCGGACAGGGAAGCACAGATACGCAGTATTTT; V: TRBV7-2; D: TRBD1; J: TRBJ2-3; size: NA
CDR3: CASSGRLAGESEQYF; DNA: TGTGCCAGCAGTGGGCGACTAGCGGGGGAATCCGAGCAGTACTTC; V: TRBV6-1; D: TRBD2; J: TRBJ2-7; size: NA
CDR3: CASRRTVSISTDTQYF; DNA: TGTGCCAGCAGGAGGACAGTGTCGATTAGCACAGATACGCAGTATTTT; V: TRBV2; D: NA; J: TRBJ2-3; size: few
CDR3: CSARDRVRGEKLFF; DNA: TGCAGTGCTCGTGACAGGGTTAGAGGGGAAAAACTGTTTTTT; V: TRBV20-1; D: TRBD1; J: TRBJ1-4; size: many
CDR3: CASSTQPDTQYF; DNA: TGTGCCAGCTCAACTCAGCCGGATACGCAGTATTTT; V: TRBV10-3; D: NA; J: TRBJ2-3; size: NA
CDR3: CASSERTDNEKLFF; DNA: TGTGCCAGCAGTGAAAGGACAGATAATGAAAAACTGTTTTTT; V: TRBV6-1; D: NA; J: TRBJ1-4; size: NA
CDR3: CASSSDRGDSPLHF; DNA: TGCGCCAGCAGCTCGGACAGGGGGGATTCACCCCTCCACTTT; V: TRBV5-1; D: TRBD1; J: TRBJ1-6; size: few
CDR3: CSAQDRGQGNTIYF; DNA: TGCAGTGCCCAGGACAGGGGGCAAGGAAACACCATATATTTT; V: TRBV20-1; D: TRBD1; J: TRBJ1-3; size: NA
CDR3: CASSLGRVKPQHF; DNA: TGTGCCAGCAGTTTAGGCCGGGTAAAACCCCAGCATTTT; V: TRBV12-3/TRBV12-4; D: NA; J: TRBJ1-5; size: NA
CDR3: CASSQDLTGELFF; DNA: TGCGCCAGCAGCCAAGATCTAACCGGGGAGCTGTTTTTT; V: TRBV4-3; D: NA; J: TRBJ2-2; size: NA
CDR3: CASSDRGPDTGELFF; DNA: TGTGCCAGCAGTGACAGGGGGCCCGACACCGGGGAGCTGTTTTTT; V: TRBV6-5; D: TRBD1; J: TRBJ2-2; size: few
CDR3: CSASEGGATYNEQFF; DNA: TGCAGTGCTAGCGAGGGCGGGGCAACCTACAATGAGCAGTTCTTC; V: TRBV20-1; D: NA; J: TRBJ2-1; size: few
CDR3: CASSPNHGSGGYNEQFF; DNA: TGTGCCAGCTCACCAAACCATGGCTCAGGGGGGTACAATGAGCAGTTCTTC; V: TRBV18; D: NA; J: TRBJ2-1; size: NA
CDR3: CASSRGGDSSGNTIYF; DNA: TGCGCCAGCAGCCGAGGGGGGGACAGCTCTGGAAACACCATATATTTT; V: TRBV4-3; D: TRBD1; J: TRBJ1-3; size: NA
CDR3: CASSQPIIREQFF; DNA: TGTGCCAGCAGCCAGCCTATCATCCGTGAGCAGTTCTTC; V: TRBV7-9; D: NA; J: TRBJ2-1; size: NA
CDR3: CASSHLRDRVLNTIYF; DNA: TGTGCCAGCAGCCATCTCCGGGACAGGGTATTAAACACCATATATTTT; V: TRBV14; D: TRBD1; J: TRBJ1-3; size: NA
CDR3: CASRPTRGRGISEQFF; DNA: TGTGCCAGCAGGCCGACCCGAGGACGGGGAATCAGTGAGCAGTTCTTC; V: TRBV12-3/TRBV12-4; D: NA; J: TRBJ2-1; size: NA
CDR3: CSAVANQKAKNIQYF; DNA: TGCAGTGCTGTGGCCAACCAAAAAGCCAAAAACATTCAGTACTTC; V: TRBV20-1; D: NA; J: TRBJ2-4; size: few
CDR3: CASSLEGYTGELFF; DNA: TGTGCCAGCAGTTTAGAAGGATACACCGGGGAGCTGTTTTTT; V: TRBV12-3/TRBV12-4; D: NA; J: TRBJ2-2; size: few
CDR3: CSASEGLYGYTF; DNA: TGCAGTGCTAGTGAGGGCCTCTATGGCTACACCTTC; V: TRBV20-1; D: NA; J: TRBJ1-2; size: few
CDR3: CASSDHKDRSNEKLFF; DNA: TGTGCCAGCAGCGACCACAAGGACAGGTCGAATGAAAAACTGTTTTTT; V: TRBV9; D: TRBD1; J: TRBJ1-4; size: NA
CDR3: CSVDGSGGVGEQYF; DNA: TGCAGCGTTGATGGCTCGGGGGGTGTTGGCGAGCAGTACTTC; V: TRBV29-1; D: TRBD2; J: TRBJ2-7; size: few
CDR3: CASSWTGDGLFF; DNA: TGCGCCAGCTCATGGACAGGGGACGGACTGTTTTTT; V: TRBV10-2; D: TRBD1; J: TRBJ1-4; size: NA
CDR3: CSALGLFDLTVYQETQYF; DNA: TGCAGTGCCCTCGGCCTATTCGACTTGACAGTGTACCAAGAGACCCAGTACTTC; V: TRBV20-1; D: NA; J: TRBJ2-5; size: few
CDR3: CASSTGMGADIQYF; DNA: TGTGCCAGCAGCACAGGGATGGGGGCGGACATTCAGTACTTC; V: TRBV5-6; D: NA; J: TRBJ2-4; size: few
CDR3: CASSLRVSGLYNEQFF; DNA: TGTGCCAGCAGCTTGCGGGTGAGCGGGCTCTACAATGAGCAGTTCTTC; V: TRBV5-4; D: NA; J: TRBJ2-1; size: many
CDR3: CASSATGEETQYF; DNA: TGTGCCAGCAGCGCGACAGGGGAAGAGACCCAGTACTTC; V: TRBV9; D: TRBD1; J: TRBJ2-5; size: NA
CDR3: CASSLASGVANEQFF; DNA: TGCGCCAGCAGCTTGGCTAGCGGGGTAGCCAATGAGCAGTTCTTC; V: TRBV5-1; D: TRBD2; J: TRBJ2-1; size: few
CDR3: CASSLVAHGEQFF; DNA: TGCGCCAGCAGCTTGGTTGCGCACGGTGAGCAGTTCTTC; V: TRBV5-1; D: NA; J: TRBJ2-1; size: few
CDR3: CASRYGGNTDTQYF; DNA: TGTGCCAGCAGATACGGGGGAAACACAGATACGCAGTATTTT; V: TRBV3-1; D: NA; J: TRBJ2-3; size: few
CDR3: CASSQRTGQETQYF; DNA: TGTGCCAGCAGCCAAAGGACAGGCCAAGAGACCCAGTACTTC; V: TRBV7-6; D: TRBD1; J: TRBJ2-5; size: many
CDR3: CASSVAALHQETQYF; DNA: TGTGCCAGCAGTGTGGCAGCGCTGCACCAAGAGACCCAGTACTTC; V: TRBV2; D: NA; J: TRBJ2-5; size: NA
CDR3: CASSPLGQGETQYF; DNA: TGTGCCAGCTCACCACTCGGGCAGGGGGAGACCCAGTACTTC; V: TRBV18; D: NA; J: TRBJ2-5; size: NA
CDR3: CASSLIRTDTQYF; DNA: TGTGCCAGCAGCTTAATTCGCACAGATACGCAGTATTTT; V: TRBV7-3; D: NA; J: TRBJ2-3; size: many